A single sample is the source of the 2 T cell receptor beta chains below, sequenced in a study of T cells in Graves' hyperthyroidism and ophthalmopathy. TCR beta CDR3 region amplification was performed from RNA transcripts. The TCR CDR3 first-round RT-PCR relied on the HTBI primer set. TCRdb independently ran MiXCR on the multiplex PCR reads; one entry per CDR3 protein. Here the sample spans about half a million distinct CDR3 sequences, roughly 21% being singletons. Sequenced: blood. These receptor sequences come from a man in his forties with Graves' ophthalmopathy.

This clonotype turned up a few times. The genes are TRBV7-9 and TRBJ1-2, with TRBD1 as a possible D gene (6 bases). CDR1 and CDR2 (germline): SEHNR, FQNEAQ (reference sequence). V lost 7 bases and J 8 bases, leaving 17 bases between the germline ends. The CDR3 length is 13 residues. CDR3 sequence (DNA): TGTGCCAGCACCTACGGGGGCGCGGAAGGCTACACCTTC. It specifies CASTYGGAEGYTF.

The CDR3 DNA follows: TGCGCCAGCAGCCAACGGACAGGGCTGAGCAATCAGCCCCAGCATTTT. This translates into CASSQRTGLSNQPQHF. The V call is TRBV4-1, the J call TRBJ1-5, with 8 bases aligning to TRBD1. V dropped 2 bases and J dropped 1; count of bases not matched to a gene: 4. CDR3 length: 16 amino acids. Per the germline V gene, CDR1 is MGHRA and CDR2 is YSYEKL.